This T cell receptor beta chain was captured in a study of T cell responses to AZD1222 COVID-19 vaccine. Study at large: It was second doses at about 4 or about 12 weeks that were pooled. Study findings and constraints: Baseline seropositives among AZD1222 recipients totaled only six. Spike-specific TCR breadth and depth rose after two AZD1222 doses.

Clones were sequenced by immunoSEQ multiplex PCR, and TCRdb holds only the in-frame ones, with some missing. Of 100,000 or so clones in the sample, around 90% were seen once. A word on this clone: Its target is unknown.

This CDR3 contains 15 residues. Germline V lookup: CDR1 SGHRS, CDR2 YFSETQ. V lost 4 bases and J lost 4; bases outside the gene matches: 9. The source material was peripheral blood, sampled on day 0 of AZD1222 vaccination. The rearrangement links TRBV5-1 to TRBJ2-7; 9 nucleotides align to TRBD2. The receptor was derived from an adult in good health. The CDR3 spells CASSPSGGIGYEQYF. The CDR3 DNA reads TGCGCCAGCAGCCCGAGCGGGGGGATTGGTTACGAGCAGTACTTC.